These 22 T cell receptor beta chains came from one sample sequenced in a study of cytomegalovirus exposure and HLA in healthy donors. The table came from immunoSEQ multiplex PCR; TCRdb's copy has only in-frame clones and leaves some out. The data contain approximately 160,000 clones, nearly 90% of them singletons. Sequencing input: PBMCs. Receptor source: a woman aged 18-35 years in good health and CMV-seropositive.

The CDR3 DNA sequence: TGTGCCAGCAGTGCTCAGGGGGTCGGGGAGCTGTTTTTT. Its translation: CASSAQGVGELFF. The V gene is TRBV2, the J gene TRBJ2-2; 7 bases align to TRBD1. Germline loops: CDR1 SNHLY, CDR2 FYNNEI. V was pared by 4 bases and J by 7 bases, with 3 bases of the junction left unmatched. CDR3 size: 13 residues.

V usage is TRBV19 and J usage is TRBJ2-2; unclear D gene. The CDR3 has 13 residues. V lost 3 bases, J lost 4 bases, and 6 bases lay in between. The germline V gene encodes CDR1 LNHDA and CDR2 SQIVND (reference sequence). CDR3 loop: CASSITRTGELFF. As DNA, the CDR3 is TGTGCCAGTAGTATTACTCGCACCGGGGAGCTGTTTTTT. Filled out from reference TRBV19 and TRBJ2-2, the complete variable domain reads DGGITQSPKYLFRKEGQNVTLSCEQNLNHDAMYWYRQDPGQGLRLIYYSQIVNDFQKGDIAEGYSVSREKKESFPLTVTSAQKNPTAFYLCASSITRTGELFFGEGSRLTVL.

The V call is TRBV4-1, the J call TRBJ2-7; 12 bases align to TRBD2. This CDR3 is built from 16 residues. The ends lost 3 bases at V and 1 base at J; junction bases unmatched: 4. CDR1 and CDR2 from the germline V gene are MGHRA and YSYEKL. Here the CDR3 DNA reads TGCGCCAGCAGCCACTTACTAGCGGGAGGTTCCTACGAGCAGTACTTC. Translated, it gives CASSHLLAGGSYEQYF.

The chain employs TRBV7-8 and TRBJ1-4; maybe TRBD1 (5 bases). The V end was cut by 2 bases, the J end by 3 bases, with 10 bases between. The CDR3 contains 15 residues. Germline V lookup: CDR1 SGHVS, CDR2 FQNEAQ. The CDR3 protein is CASSLKGPANEKLFF. The CDR3 region has the DNA TGTGCCAGCAGCTTAAAGGGGCCAGCTAATGAAAAACTGTTTTTT.

The chain carries TRBV30 and TRBJ2-7; D is possibly TRBD1 (6 bases). The V and J ends lost 2 bases and 3 bases respectively, with 20 bases between them. From germline, CDR1 is GTSNPN and CDR2 SVGIG (reference sequence). The CDR3 consists of 16 residues. The CDR3 DNA reads as TGTGCCTGGAGTACACCCAAGACAGGACGAAACTACGAGCAGTACTTC. Translated, it gives CAWSTPKTGRNYEQYF.

The chain is built from TRBV4-3 and TRBJ2-3; 13 nucleotides line up with TRBD2. Germline CDR1 and CDR2: LGHNA and YSLEER. The CDR3 is made up of 17 amino acids. J gave up 5 bases and V 3 bases, and 8 bases lay outside the gene matches. The CDR3: CASSHELAGGLKDTQYF. For the CDR3, the DNA is TGCGCCAGCAGCCACGAACTAGCGGGAGGGTTGAAAGATACGCAGTATTTT.

This clone was seen a few times. The chain joins TRBV7-9 to TRBJ1-1; D uncertain. This CDR3 comprises 13 residues. Germline V lookup: CDR1 SEHNR, CDR2 FQNEAQ (reference sequence). Trimming removed 2 bases from V and 5 bases from J, with 9 bases in between. The CDR3 reads CASSLYSGTEAFF. The CDR3 coding sequence is TGTGCCAGCAGCTTATACTCGGGAACTGAAGCTTTCTTT.

The rearrangement uses TRBV6-5 and TRBJ2-7; 8 bases agree with TRBD2. CDR1 and CDR2 from the germline V gene are MNHEY and SVGAGI. Trimming took 0 bases from V and 3 from J; bases not matched to a gene: 7. The CDR3 covers 16 residues. The CDR3 reads CASSYSPTGGIYEQYF. As DNA, the CDR3 is TGTGCCAGCAGTTACTCCCCAACGGGAGGGATCTACGAGCAGTACTTC.

The rearrangement links TRBV5-1 to TRBJ2-7, with 10 bases aligning to TRBD2. Germline V gene data show CDR1 as SGHRS and CDR2 as YFSETQ. This CDR3 has 15 residues. The junction had 6 bases not matched to a gene; V was cut back by 0 bases and J by 6 bases. The CDR3 loop reads CASSLDLAGVVEQYF. The CDR3 DNA follows: TGCGCCAGCAGCTTGGACCTAGCGGGAGTGGTCGAGCAGTACTTC.

The rearrangement links TRBV6-1 to TRBJ2-6; 7 nucleotides align to TRBD1. Germline V gene sequence: CDR1 MNHNS, CDR2 SASEGT. V lost 2 bases to trimming and J lost 2 bases; unmatched junction nucleotides: 6. CDR3 length: 17 residues. This chain's CDR3 is CASSELRGGAGANVLTF. DNA for the CDR3: TGTGCCAGCAGTGAATTGCGAGGGGGCGCTGGGGCCAACGTCCTGACTTTC.

This sequence joins TRBV28 and TRBJ2-7; 8 nucleotides agree with TRBD1. The length of the CDR3 is 10 residues. CDR1 MDHEN and CDR2 SYDVKM come from the germline V gene. Trimming at V came to 8 bases and at J to 13 bases, leaving 7 bases not matched to a gene. CDR3 DNA: TGTGCCAGCCATGGGACAGGTCAATACTTC. Its translation is CASHGTGQYF.

The gene calls are TRBV7-3 and TRBJ2-1; D may be TRBD1 (5 bases). The germline V and J ends were trimmed by 4 bases and 1 base, with 11 bases remaining between them. From germline, CDR1 is SGHTA and CDR2 FQGTGA. This CDR3 region has 15 residues. The chain's CDR3 is CASSSTTESYNEQFF. The DNA of the CDR3 is TGTGCCAGCAGCTCAACGACAGAGTCCTACAATGAGCAGTTCTTC. Full variable domain (missing parts from reference TRBV7-3 and TRBJ2-1): GAGVSQTPSNKVTEKGKYVELRCDPISGHTALYWYRQSLGQGPEFLIYFQGTGAADDSGLPNDRFFAVRPEGSVSTLKIQRTERGDSAVYLCASSSTTESYNEQFFGPGTRLTVL.

The genes are TRBV6-1 and TRBJ1-3, with D maybe TRBD1 (6 bases). This CDR3 comprises 15 residues. The V gene's germline CDR1 is MNHNS and CDR2 SASEGT. V was cut by 6 bases and J by 0 bases, with 12 bases left in between. This CDR3 is CASRSTGISGNTIYF. The CDR3 coding sequence is TGTGCCAGCAGGTCGACAGGAATCTCTGGAAACACCATATATTTT.

The chain links TRBV30 to TRBJ1-2, with 7 bases identical to TRBD1. Trimming at V came to 4 bases and at J to 7 bases, leaving 6 bases not matched to a gene. The germline CDR1 and CDR2 sequences are GTSNPN and SVGIG (reference sequence). The CDR3 is 12 amino acids. DNA for the CDR3: TGTGCCTGGACCTCAACAGGGGTTGGCTACACCTTC. The encoded protein is CAWTSTGVGYTF.

Regarding this clone: One end of the junction varies from germline; a read error may be responsible. The chain carries TRBV4-3 and TRBJ2-7; 8 bases agree with TRBD2. Germline-derived CDR1 and CDR2 are LGHNA and YSLEER. The CDR3 sequence is 16 residues long. As DNA, the CDR3 is TGCGCCAGCAGACAAGACCACGGGACTAGTCTTTACGAGCAGTACTTC. Translation: CASRQDHGTSLYEQYF.

Only one count was recorded for this clone. V gene TRBV9 combines with J gene TRBJ2-7, with D tentatively TRBD1 (5 bases). The V gene lost 3 bases and the J gene lost 0 bases, with 10 bases spanning the gap. CDR3 length: 14 residues. Germline CDR1 reads SGDLS; CDR2 reads YYNGEE. This CDR3 is CASSADIHSYEQYF. CDR3 coding DNA: TGTGCCAGCAGCGCGGACATACACTCCTACGAGCAGTACTTC.

This chain uses TRBV29-1 with TRBJ1-1; 7 bases are a match to TRBD1. The CDR3 has 12 amino acids. J was trimmed by 10 bases and V by 2 bases; bases with no gene match: 7. Germline V gene sequence: CDR1 SQVTM, CDR2 ANQGSEA. The CDR3 loop reads CSVEMSRQGAFF. The DNA for the CDR3 is TGCAGCGTTGAAATGAGCCGACAGGGAGCTTTCTTT.

The chain has TRBV30 and TRBJ2-1; D unresolved. Germline assignment: CDR1 GTSNPN and CDR2 SVGIG (reference sequence). The CDR3 contains 12 residues. Trimming removed 5 bases from V and 8 bases from J, with 13 bases in between. As DNA, the CDR3 is TGTGCCTGGGGCCAGGATGGCGATGAGCAGTTCTTC. Protein sequence: CAWGQDGDEQFF. The variable domain in full, completed from reference TRBV30 and TRBJ2-1, reads SQTIHQWPATLVQPVGSPLSLECTVEGTSNPNLYWYRQAAGRGLQLLFYSVGIGQISSEVPQNLSASRPQDRQFILSSKKLLLSDSGFYLCAWGQDGDEQFFGPGTRLTVL.

V and J are TRBV5-1 and TRBJ2-7, with D perhaps matching TRBD2 (6 bases). Trimming removed 4 bases from V and 0 bases from J, with 11 bases in between. Germline lookup yields CDR1 SGHRS and CDR2 YFSETQ. The CDR3 is 14 amino acids. CDR3 in DNA: TGCGCCAGCAGCCCCCGGGACTTCTCCTACGAGCAGTACTTC. Amino acids: CASSPRDFSYEQYF.

V gene TRBV6-5 combines with J gene TRBJ2-7; TRBD1 is a possible D gene (6 bases). Germline CDR1 MNHEY, CDR2 SVGAGI. The V and J ends lost 0 bases and 4 bases respectively, with 16 bases between them. This CDR3 spans 16 amino acids. In DNA, the CDR3 is TGTGCCAGCAGTTACTCGTCAGTGGACAGAACGTACGAGCAGTACTTC. It is translated as CASSYSSVDRTYEQYF.

The chain recombines TRBV28 with TRBJ1-2; TRBD1 matches at 8 bases. Germline assignment: CDR1 MDHEN and CDR2 SYDVKM. The CDR3 loop spans 14 amino acids. The V segment lost 10 bases and the J segment 6 bases; nucleotides outside the gene matches: 13. CDR3 in amino acids: CATIITGGNDGYTF. CDR3 DNA sequence: TGTGCCACCATTATAACAGGGGGGAATGATGGCTACACCTTC.

The V and J genes are TRBV7-3 and TRBJ2-3; 14 nucleotides align to TRBD2. After removal of 2 bases from V and 5 bases from J, the junction contained 0 bases not matched to a gene. The CDR3 is 15 residues long. Germline CDR1 is SGHTA and CDR2 is FQGTGA. Here the CDR3 DNA reads TGTGCCAGCAGCTTAGGGACTAGCGGGAGAGATACGCAGTATTTT. Amino acid sequence: CASSLGTSGRDTQYF.